This TCR beta chain was profiled in a study of shared clonotypes between healthy human individuals. Findings and caveats of the study: Rarefaction demonstrated incomplete sorted-subset sequencing despite large depth. Clonotype sharing among donors was thought likely to change with sequencing depth.

Original processing notes: ImmunoSEQ only sent back junction sequences with no quality scores, so filtering was done differently. The repertoire was sequenced with immunoSEQ multiplex PCR; TCRdb's copy has only in-frame clones and lacks some. Clone size and V and J calls were adopted from that table, with D and trimming inferred from the DNA. The table lists hundreds of thousands of clones, 92% of them singletons. Selected positively for CCR7 and CD45RO-negative, naive CD8 cells excluded terminally differentiated effector memory CD45RA+ cells. Points on this clone: Its matching antigen is unknown.

Germline V lookup: CDR1 MNHEY, CDR2 SMNVEV (reference sequence). V lost 3 bases to trimming and J lost 5 bases, with 22 bases between them. This CDR3 region has 17 residues. This receptor was obtained from a young man in good health. The sequenced material came from naive CD8+ T cells sorted from blood. V and J are TRBV27 and TRBJ1-2; possible D gene TRBD1, 6 bases. Here the CDR3 reads CASSLKETGPNRYGYTF. DNA for the CDR3: TGTGCCAGCAGTTTGAAAGAGACAGGTCCTAATCGTTATGGCTACACCTTC.